This entry features one T cell receptor beta chain sequence. A much larger clonotype is one base distant, so this may be a read error. The sample belongs to a study of T-cell reconstitution after alpha-beta-depleted transplantation in children. A library of TCRbeta sequences, prepared with unique molecular identifiers, was generated. TCRdb re-derived calls from the PCR reads in MiXCR, one entry per CDR3 protein. The profile shows 190,000 or so distinct CDR3 sequences, about 6.8% of them singletons. This CDR3 spans 15 amino acids. The germline V gene has CDR1 DFQATT and CDR2 SNEGSKA (reference sequence).

This sequence joins TRBV20-1 and TRBJ2-5; D remains ambiguous. The starting material was PBMCs from the stem cell graft donor, obtained from the stem cell graft. This sequence was found in a human donor who donated a stem cell graft to a child with Wiskott-Aldrich syndrome. The CDR3 coding sequence is TGCTGTGCTAGAGTAGTACAGCTAAGTCAAGAGACCCAGTACTTC. Translating it yields CCARVVQLSQETQYF.